This entry features one TCR beta chain sequence. The entry originates in a study of T cell changes during pregnancy in multiple sclerosis. Assay used: immunoSEQ multiplex PCR; TCRdb lists only in-frame clones, some missing. The sample holds around 36,000 clones, roughly nine tenths seen once. Per germline, CDR1 MDHEN and CDR2 SYDVKM. Trimming cost V 6 bases and J 2 bases; bases outside gene matches: 14. The CDR3 sequence is 17 residues long. The chain is built from TRBV28 and TRBJ2-7; 9 nucleotides line up with TRBD1. Sequencing used CD8+ T cells from peripheral blood mononuclear cells, obtained before pregnancy. The origin of this receptor is a female donor with multiple sclerosis, enrolled in a pregnancy study. The CDR3: CASREPGQGIPTYEQYF. The CDR3 nucleotides read TGTGCCAGCAGAGAGCCGGGACAGGGCATTCCCACCTACGAGCAGTACTTC.